Here is one TCR beta chain with its context. TCRdb keeps only in-frame clones here, not all; method: immunoSEQ multiplex PCR. The sample includes 30,000 to 40,000 clones, approximately 85% of them seen just once. The germline gives CDR1 DFQATT, CDR2 SNEGSKA (reference sequence). V lost 3 bases, J lost 2 bases, and 10 bases lay in between. This CDR3 is 14 amino acids long. The data belong to a study of blood T cell repertoires in COVID-19. V gene TRBV20-1 combines with J gene TRBJ2-2; perhaps TRBD2 as D (6 bases). The receptor was isolated from a man between 60 and 75 years old with active or convalescent COVID-19. The sample taken for sequencing was peripheral blood. DNA for the CDR3: TGCAGTGCTAGTCGGGACTCAAACACCGGGGAGCTGTTTTTT. It translates to CSASRDSNTGELFF.